The next 22 T cell receptor beta chains were all read from a single sample in a study of T-cell reconstitution after alpha-beta-depleted transplantation in children. Library preparation (for TCRbeta) was performed with unique molecular identifiers. TCRdb ran MiXCR on the PCR reads and lists one entry per CDR3 protein. The table shows 250,000 to 300,000 distinct CDR3 sequences, with around a tenth occurring only once. The sample was PBMCs, taken before TCRalphabeta/CD19-depleted stem cell transplant. These receptors all stem from a boy under three years old with acute myeloid leukemia, due to receive a stem cell transplant.

The gene calls are TRBV4-2 and TRBJ2-3, with D possibly matching TRBD1 (7 bases). Germline assignment: CDR1 LGHNA and CDR2 YNFKEQ. CDR3 length equals 17 residues. The germline V and J ends were trimmed by 3 bases and 3 bases, with 19 bases remaining between them. The DNA for the CDR3 is TGTGCCAGCAGCCACTTTCAGGGGAGGACAGGAACAGATACGCAGTATTTT. Translating it yields CASSHFQGRTGTDTQYF.

The chain employs TRBV18 and TRBJ1-5; 11 nucleotides line up with TRBD1. The germline V gene has CDR1 KGHSH and CDR2 LQKENI. CDR3 length equals 19 residues. After removal of 2 bases from V and 0 bases from J, the junction contained 9 bases not matched to a gene. The CDR3 loop is CASSPTPGQGDYSNQPQHF. The CDR3 DNA reads TGTGCCAGCTCACCAACTCCGGGACAGGGGGACTATAGCAATCAGCCCCAGCATTTT.

Concerning this clonotype itself: A much larger clone differs by one base, so this may be a read error. The gene calls are TRBV30 and TRBJ2-7, with 7 bases fitting TRBD2. Germline loops: CDR1 GTSNPN, CDR2 SVGIG (reference sequence). The CDR3 covers 15 residues. CDR3 DNA sequence: TGTGCCTGGTGTGTAATGGGGGGGGGAGCCTACGAGCAGTACTTC. Protein sequence: CAWCVMGGGAYEQYF.

This clonotype was found many times. The chain is built from TRBV27 and TRBJ2-3; D is unclear. The germline V gene has CDR1 MNHEY and CDR2 SMNVEV (reference sequence). Trimming left V 5 bases short and J 3 bases short, with 15 bases between. The CDR3 sequence is 15 residues long. The CDR3 DNA follows: TGTGCCAGCAGTCAGACCGTAGGAGAAACAGATACGCAGTATTTT. It yields the protein CASSQTVGETDTQYF.

This clonotype appeared many times. The chain carries TRBV20-1 and TRBJ2-5; 8 nucleotides align to TRBD2. The CDR3 covers 14 residues. Germline V CDR1 and CDR2: DFQATT, SNEGSKA (reference sequence). Trimming removed 2 bases from V and 4 bases from J; junction bases left unmatched: 6. The CDR3 region has the DNA TGCAGTGCTAGACAACTAGCGGTTGGAGAGACCCAGTACTTC. It is translated as CSARQLAVGETQYF.

This clonotype was counted ten times or more. This rearrangement joins TRBV7-3 to TRBJ2-2; 9 bases align to TRBD1. V lost 6 bases and J lost 7; bases outside the gene matches: 6. The CDR3 runs to 14 residues. Per the germline V gene, CDR1 is SGHTA and CDR2 is FQGTGA. Written as DNA, the CDR3 is TGTGCCAGCAGACAGGGGGCGAACGGCGGGGAGCTGTTTTTT. This gives the protein CASRQGANGGELFF.

This clonotype was picked up a small number of times. The chain recombines TRBV27 with TRBJ2-5; no clear D gene. Germline V gives CDR1 MNHEY, CDR2 SMNVEV (reference sequence). Between the trimmed V and J ends, which lost 4 bases and 0 bases, there was a span of 9 bases. CDR3 length: 14 residues. The CDR3 loop reads CASSSGWYQETQYF. The CDR3 bases are TGTGCCAGCAGTTCCGGATGGTACCAAGAGACCCAGTACTTC.

Only a few counts were recorded for this clonotype. The J gene is TRBJ2-1, the V gene TRBV28, with a possible D match to TRBD2 (6 bases). The CDR3 contains 16 residues. Germline-derived CDR1 and CDR2 are MDHEN and SYDVKM. The V and J ends lost 1 base and 4 bases respectively, with 14 bases between them. CDR3 nucleotides: TGTGCCAGCAGTTTATACGGGACTGGGATATACAATGAGCAGTTCTTC. Protein sequence: CASSLYGTGIYNEQFF. Full variable domain (missing parts from reference TRBV28 and TRBJ2-1): DVKVTQSSRYLVKRTGEKVFLECVQDMDHENMFWYRQDPGLGLRLIYFSYDVKMKEKGDIPEGYSVSREKKERFSLILESASTNQTSMYLCASSLYGTGIYNEQFFGPGTRLTVL.

This clonotype was seen a few times. The genes are TRBV11-2 and TRBJ1-2, with 10 positions matching TRBD1. CDR3 length: 13 residues. V trimming: 3 bases; J trimming: 8 bases; junction bases outside the gene matches: 3. The germline gives CDR1 SGHAT, CDR2 FQNNGV. CDR3 residues: CASSFLTGGGYTF. Written as DNA, the CDR3 is TGTGCCAGCAGCTTTTTGACAGGGGGCGGCTACACCTTC.

This clonotype was detected many times. The CDR3 sequence is CASSFNQGADTQYF. In DNA, the CDR3 is TGTGCCAGCAGTTTTAACCAGGGGGCAGATACGCAGTATTTT. V is TRBV12-3 or TRBV12-4 and J is TRBJ2-3; the match to TRBD1 covers 7 bases. The CDR3 loop spans 14 amino acids. Losses at the gene ends were 3 bases for V and 4 bases for J; bases not matched to a gene: 4.

This clonotype was seen at least ten times. The rearrangement links TRBV29-1 to TRBJ1-1; D perhaps matches TRBD1 (5 bases). The CDR3 covers 14 residues. Between the trimmed V and J ends, which lost 6 bases and 1 base, there was a span of 15 bases. CDR1 SQVTM and CDR2 ANQGSEA come from the germline V gene. The CDR3 DNA reads as TGCAGCGTCTCTGGGGCGGGGGAGAACACTGAAGCTTTCTTT. It encodes CSVSGAGENTEAFF. Based on the CDR3 plus reference TRBV29-1 and TRBJ1-1, the full variable domain is SAVISQKPSRDICQRGTSLTIQCQVDSQVTMMFWYRQQPGQSLTLIATANQGSEATYESGFVIDKFPISRPNLTFSTLTVSNMSPEDSSIYLCSVSGAGENTEAFFGQGTRLTVV.

This clonotype was observed at least ten times. The junction departs from the called germline gene at one end, perhaps through a read error. The chain has TRBV5-1 and TRBJ2-2; the D is unclear. Germline-derived CDR1 and CDR2 are SGHRS and YFSETQ. This CDR3 is built from 13 residues. The CDR3 protein is CASSSQGTGELFF. CDR3 coding DNA: TGTGCCAGCAGTTCCCAAGGAACCGGGGAGCTGTTTTTT.

The chain carries TRBV6-5 and TRBJ2-2, with unresolved D. V was pared by 8 bases and J by 6 bases, with 16 bases between. From germline, CDR1 is MNHEY and CDR2 SVGAGI. This CDR3 region has 14 residues. The CDR3 here is CASGYRVAPGELFF. The CDR3 coding sequence is TGTGCCAGCGGATATCGAGTGGCGCCCGGGGAGCTGTTTTTT.

There are many counts of this clonotype. The rearrangement joins TRBV20-1 to TRBJ1-4; the D gene is possibly TRBD1 (5 bases). Trimming took 7 bases from V and 8 from J, leaving 8 bases between them. Germline V gene lookup returns CDR1 DFQATT and CDR2 SNEGSKA (reference sequence). The CDR3 runs 10 residues. In DNA, the CDR3 is TGCAGTGGATACAGGGAAAAACTGTTTTTT. Translating it yields CSGYREKLFF.

The chain uses TRBV5-1 and TRBJ2-7; 9 bases line up with TRBD1. V dropped 5 bases and J dropped 3; count of bases not matched to a gene: 6. From germline, CDR1 is SGHRS and CDR2 YFSETQ. This CDR3 spans 14 amino acids. Written as DNA, the CDR3 is TGCGCCAGCAGAAATCCGGGACAGGGCTACGAGCAGTACTTC. Its protein product is CASRNPGQGYEQYF.

There are many counts of this clonotype. Here the CDR3 reads CSVLRQGSMNEQFF. The CDR3 nucleotides read TGCAGCGTCCTAAGACAGGGGAGTATGAATGAGCAGTTCTTC. The chain links TRBV29-1 to TRBJ2-1, with 8 positions matching TRBD1. Trimming removed 6 bases from V and 7 bases from J; junction bases left unmatched: 11. This CDR3 is 14 amino acids long. Germline V CDR1 and CDR2: SQVTM, ANQGSEA.

This clonotype was seen repeatedly, ten times or more. A read error may be the cause here, since a much bigger clone is one base away. V and J are TRBV12-3 or TRBV12-4 and TRBJ2-5; D gene unclear. The CDR3 sequence is 11 residues long. Between the trimmed V and J ends, which lost 4 bases and 3 bases, there was a span of 3 bases. The CDR3 DNA follows: TGTGCCAGCAGTTACGAAGAGACCCAGTACTTC. Amino acid sequence: CASSYEETQYF.

The sample holds many counts of this clonotype. This chain joins TRBV20-1 and TRBJ1-1, with a tentative D call TRBD1 (6 bases). The CDR3 has 13 amino acids. The germline CDR1 and CDR2 sequences are DFQATT and SNEGSKA (reference sequence). V shed 3 bases and J shed 4 bases, with 12 bases lying between them. CDR3: CSASAGAGTEAFF. CDR3 sequence (DNA): TGCAGTGCTAGTGCGGGGGCTGGCACTGAAGCTTTCTTT.

This clonotype has more than one count but fewer than ten. The J gene is TRBJ2-7, the V gene TRBV27; D possibly corresponds to TRBD2 (6 bases). Germline V gives CDR1 MNHEY, CDR2 SMNVEV (reference sequence). The CDR3 has 13 amino acids. V was cut by 6 bases and J by 2 bases, with 11 bases left in between. CDR3 sequence: CASRRRGTYEQYF. For the CDR3, the DNA is TGTGCCAGCAGACGCCGCGGGACCTACGAGCAGTACTTC.

This clonotype came up many times. The chain uses TRBV12-3 or TRBV12-4 and TRBJ1-1, with D perhaps matching TRBD1 (5 bases). Trimming shortened V by 5 bases and J by 1 base, and 8 bases separated the two germline ends. CDR3 length: 13 residues. The CDR3 loop reads CASSSQGNTEAFF. As DNA, the CDR3 is TGTGCCAGCAGTAGTCAGGGGAACACTGAAGCTTTCTTT.

As regards this clonotype: This sequence may be a read error, since a much larger clone differs from it by one base. In nucleotides, the CDR3 is TGTGCCACCTCTCGGCGGGACAGGGGTCCTCTATCCAAAAACATTCAGCACTTC. It translates to CATSRRDRGPLSKNIQHF. The genes are TRBV28 and TRBJ2-4, with 10 bases matching TRBD1. Germline CDR1 and CDR2: MDHEN and SYDVKM. This CDR3 is 18 amino acids long.

In this sample, this clonotype turned up many times. The chain carries TRBV5-1 and TRBJ1-4, with 8 bases lining up with TRBD1. CDR3 length: 14 residues. The trim removed 5 bases at V and 3 bases at J, leaving 3 bases unmatched. In germline, CDR1 is SGHRS, CDR2 YFSETQ. CDR3 residues: CASRRTGPNEKLFF. Written as DNA, the CDR3 is TGCGCCAGCAGACGGACAGGGCCTAATGAAAAACTGTTTTTT.